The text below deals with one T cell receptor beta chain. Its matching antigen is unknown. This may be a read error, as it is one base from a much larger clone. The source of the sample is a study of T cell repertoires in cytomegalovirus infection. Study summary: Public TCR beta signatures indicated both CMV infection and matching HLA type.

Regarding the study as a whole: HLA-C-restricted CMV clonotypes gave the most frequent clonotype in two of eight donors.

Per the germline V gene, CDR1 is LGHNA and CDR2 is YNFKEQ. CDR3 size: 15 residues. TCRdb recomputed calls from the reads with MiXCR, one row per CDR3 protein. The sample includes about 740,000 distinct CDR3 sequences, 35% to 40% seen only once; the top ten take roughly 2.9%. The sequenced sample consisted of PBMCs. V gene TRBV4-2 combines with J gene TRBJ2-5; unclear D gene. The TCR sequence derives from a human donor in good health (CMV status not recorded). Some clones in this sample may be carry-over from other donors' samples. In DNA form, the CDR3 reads TGTTCCAGCAGCCCACCCACCGGCGGCTTGGAGACCCAGTACTTC. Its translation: CSSSPPTGGLETQYF.